This T cell receptor beta chain was obtained from a study of blood T cells in healthy people across ages (dated by TCRdb to between 2014 and 2016). General notes on the study: Template switching captured roughly one uniquely barcoded TCR beta cDNA molecule per two T cells in model experiments. The study measured age-related changes in TCR beta repertoire diversity using deep sequencing normalized with unique cDNA molecular identifiers. To avoid experimental bias, donors of different ages were randomly spread across the sequencing lanes. The donors were divided into four age groups: young (average around 17 years), middle-aged (approximately 39), aged (approximately 62) and long-lived (roughly 86). Using the same blood draw, the study looked at two additional independent replicas of 1 million unique cDNA reads for two donors, one aged 18 to 30 and the other aged 80 or older.

The roughly 39 donors, aged about 6 to 90 years, were systemically healthy Caucasian individuals from Russia. Each donor gave roughly 9 milliliters of peripheral blood, drawn into EDTA-treated Vacutainer tubes. PBMCs were isolated by Ficoll-Paque density-gradient centrifugation, with at least 7 million obtained per sample. Total RNA, at least 6 micrograms per sample, was extracted from PBMCs with Trizol reagent. For every donor, flow cytometry on a PBMC aliquot measured the percentage of naive CD45RAhigh/CD27high T cells. CDR1 and CDR2 are read off the germline V gene as LGHNA and YSLEER. Inclusive of the bounding cysteine and phenylalanine, the CDR3 is 18 residues long. The retained sequence is limited to the CDR3, 54 bases, with the frame set at the first base. V loses 4 bases at its end and J loses 4 bases; junction bases beyond the gene matches: 11. To note about this clonotype: Its antigen is not yet known. Base qualities were left out, and no much larger clone turns up one base away.

Findings and caveats that apply to the study as a whole: Total diversity estimates from one million sequenced T cells were considered lower bounds and underestimates. Compared with the aged group, the long-lived group had more naive CD4+ T cells, fewer expanded clones and increased TCR diversity, a pattern suggesting age selection. There was a strong correlation between observed TCR beta diversity and the percentage of naive T cells measured by flow cytometry. Because donor CMV infection status was unknown, age-related changes in expanded clonotypes were potentially confounded. Conclusive comparison of naive and antigen-experienced compartments was prevented by the profiling of bulk unsorted PBMCs. As age increased, observed TCR beta diversity per million T cells dropped in a roughly linear way, and a significant reduction was already evident by age 40.

Library construction relied on 5' RACE. A second about 7 to 11 cycle PCR used a sample-barcoded 5' primer and a J-beta primer mix. A template-switch 5' adaptor carrying 12 random nucleotides introduced a unique molecular identifier onto each TCR beta cDNA molecule. Each sample yielded at least 2.5 million CDR3-containing paired-end reads. First-strand cDNA was synthesized from all RNA with the Mint cDNA synthesis kit, primed by a TRBC-specific oligonucleotide. Following uracil-DNA glycosylase treatment, all cDNA underwent a first 18-cycle PCR with the universal primers M1SS and BC2_uni_R. As for the authors' bioinformatics: Normalization of each sample was performed by random selection of 1 million high-quality reads, each carrying a distinct molecular identifier. Instead of being binned into consensus sequences, reads that shared molecular identifiers were thrown out. MiTCR, set to a Q25 quality threshold and the strictest error-elimination algorithm, was used for CDR3 identification, clonotype clustering and error correction. Lower-bound total TCR beta diversity was estimated with a nonparametric unseen species model using Euler transformation. The public reads were reanalyzed by TCRdb: fastp trimming at Q25, MiXCR alignment, in-frame beta chains only. Entries are consolidated by CDR3 protein sequence, retaining the most common genes and DNA. TCRdb, rather than the study authors, made the V and J calls. The sample includes over 1,500,000 distinct CDR3 sequences, with 35% to 50% observed a single time. The ten top clones hold under 30% of the sample.

The sequenced sample was blood. This clonotype was obtained from a human donor in good health. The chain joins TRBV4-3 to TRBJ2-7; 15 nucleotides in the junction match TRBD2. In nucleotide form, the sequence is TGCGCCAGCAGCCGGGGACTAGCGGGAGGACCCACCATTTACGAGCAGTACTTC. Its coded protein is CASSRGLAGGPTIYEQYF.